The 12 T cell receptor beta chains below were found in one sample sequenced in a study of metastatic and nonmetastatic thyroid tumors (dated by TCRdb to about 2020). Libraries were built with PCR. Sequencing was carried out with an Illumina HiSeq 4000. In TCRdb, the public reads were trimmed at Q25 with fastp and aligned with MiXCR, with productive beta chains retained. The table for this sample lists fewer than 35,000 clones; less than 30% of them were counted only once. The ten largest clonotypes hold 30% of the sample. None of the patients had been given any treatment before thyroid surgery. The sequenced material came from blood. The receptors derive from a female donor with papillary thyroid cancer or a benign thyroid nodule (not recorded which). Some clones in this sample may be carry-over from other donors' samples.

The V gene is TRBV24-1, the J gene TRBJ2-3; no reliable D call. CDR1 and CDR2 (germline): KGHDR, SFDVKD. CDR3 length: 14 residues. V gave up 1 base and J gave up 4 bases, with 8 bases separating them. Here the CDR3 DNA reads TGTGCCACCAGTGATTTATGGCAGGCAGATACGCAGTATTTT. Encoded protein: CATSDLWQADTQYF.

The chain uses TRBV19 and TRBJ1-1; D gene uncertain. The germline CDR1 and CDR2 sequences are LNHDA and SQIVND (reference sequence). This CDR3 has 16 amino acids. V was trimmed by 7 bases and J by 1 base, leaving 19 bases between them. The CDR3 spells CASIKYFGEENTEAFF. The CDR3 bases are TGTGCCAGTATAAAGTACTTTGGGGAAGAGAACACTGAAGCTTTCTTT. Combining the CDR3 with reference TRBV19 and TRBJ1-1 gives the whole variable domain DGGITQSPKYLFRKEGQNVTLSCEQNLNHDAMYWYRQDPGQGLRLIYYSQIVNDFQKGDIAEGYSVSREKKESFPLTVTSAQKNPTAFYLCASIKYFGEENTEAFFGQGTRLTVV.

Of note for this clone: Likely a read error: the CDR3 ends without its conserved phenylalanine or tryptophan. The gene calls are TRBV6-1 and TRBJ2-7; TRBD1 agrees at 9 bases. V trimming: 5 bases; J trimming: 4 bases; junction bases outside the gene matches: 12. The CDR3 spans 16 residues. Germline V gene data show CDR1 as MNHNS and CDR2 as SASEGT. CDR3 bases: TGTGCCAGCAGTTCCCTGCTTCCGGGACAGGGATACGAGCAGTACTCC. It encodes CASSSLLPGQGYEQYS.

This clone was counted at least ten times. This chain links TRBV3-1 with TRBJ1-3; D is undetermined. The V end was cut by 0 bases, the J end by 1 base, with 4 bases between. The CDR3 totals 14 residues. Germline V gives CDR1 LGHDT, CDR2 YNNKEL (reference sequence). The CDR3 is CASSQDSSGNTIYF. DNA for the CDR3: TGTGCCAGCAGCCAAGATTCGTCTGGAAACACCATATATTTT.

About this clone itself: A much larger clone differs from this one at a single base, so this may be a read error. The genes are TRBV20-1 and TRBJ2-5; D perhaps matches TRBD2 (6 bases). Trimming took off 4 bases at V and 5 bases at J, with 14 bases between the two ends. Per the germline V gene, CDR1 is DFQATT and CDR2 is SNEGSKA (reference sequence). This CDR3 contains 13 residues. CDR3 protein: CSATSGGVETQYF. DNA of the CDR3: TGCAGTGCTACTTCTGGCGGGGTGGAGACCCAGTACTTC.

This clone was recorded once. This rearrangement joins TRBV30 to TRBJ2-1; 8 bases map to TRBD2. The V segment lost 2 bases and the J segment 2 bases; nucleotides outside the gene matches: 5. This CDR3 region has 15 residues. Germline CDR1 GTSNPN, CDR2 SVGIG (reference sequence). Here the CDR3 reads CAWSSGSLPYNEQFF. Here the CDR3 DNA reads TGTGCCTGGAGTAGCGGGAGCCTTCCCTACAATGAGCAGTTCTTC.

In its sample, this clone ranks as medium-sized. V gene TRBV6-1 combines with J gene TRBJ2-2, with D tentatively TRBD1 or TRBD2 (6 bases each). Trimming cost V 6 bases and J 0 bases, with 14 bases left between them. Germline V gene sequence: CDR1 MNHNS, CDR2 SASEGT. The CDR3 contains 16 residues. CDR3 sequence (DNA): TGTGCCAGCAGGTTCGGGGGCGCTGCGAACACCGGGGAGCTGTTTTTT. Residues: CASRFGGAANTGELFF.

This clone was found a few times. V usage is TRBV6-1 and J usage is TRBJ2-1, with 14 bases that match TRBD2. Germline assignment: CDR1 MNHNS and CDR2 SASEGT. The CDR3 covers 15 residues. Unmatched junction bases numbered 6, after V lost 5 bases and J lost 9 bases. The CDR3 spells CASSTTSGRAGEQFF. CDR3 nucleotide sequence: TGTGCCAGCAGTACGACTAGCGGGAGGGCCGGTGAGCAGTTCTTC.

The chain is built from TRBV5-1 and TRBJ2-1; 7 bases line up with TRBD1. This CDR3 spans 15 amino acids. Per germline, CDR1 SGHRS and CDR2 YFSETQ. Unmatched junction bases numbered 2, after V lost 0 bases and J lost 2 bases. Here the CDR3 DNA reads TGCGCCAGCAGCTTGGGGCAGGGGGCCTACAATGAGCAGTTCTTC. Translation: CASSLGQGAYNEQFF.

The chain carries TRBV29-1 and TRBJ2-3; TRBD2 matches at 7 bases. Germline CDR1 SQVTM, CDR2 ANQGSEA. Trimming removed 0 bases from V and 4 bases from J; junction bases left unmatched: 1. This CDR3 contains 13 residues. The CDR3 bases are TGCAGCGTTGAAGATGGGGGGGCAGATACGCAGTATTTT. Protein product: CSVEDGGADTQYF.

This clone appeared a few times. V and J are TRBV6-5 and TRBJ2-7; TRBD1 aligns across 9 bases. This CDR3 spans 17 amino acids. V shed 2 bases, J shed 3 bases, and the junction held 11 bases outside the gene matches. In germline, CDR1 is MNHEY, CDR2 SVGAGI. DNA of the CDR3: TGTGCCAGCAGTTACACGTTACAGACAGGGGGGAACTACGAGCAGTACTTC. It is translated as CASSYTLQTGGNYEQYF.

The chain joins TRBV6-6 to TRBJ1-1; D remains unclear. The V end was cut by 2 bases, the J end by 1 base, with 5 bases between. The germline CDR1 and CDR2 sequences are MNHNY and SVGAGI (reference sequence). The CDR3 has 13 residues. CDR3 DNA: TGTGCCAGCAGTTACGGGCAGAACACTGAAGCTTTCTTT. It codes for CASSYGQNTEAFF.